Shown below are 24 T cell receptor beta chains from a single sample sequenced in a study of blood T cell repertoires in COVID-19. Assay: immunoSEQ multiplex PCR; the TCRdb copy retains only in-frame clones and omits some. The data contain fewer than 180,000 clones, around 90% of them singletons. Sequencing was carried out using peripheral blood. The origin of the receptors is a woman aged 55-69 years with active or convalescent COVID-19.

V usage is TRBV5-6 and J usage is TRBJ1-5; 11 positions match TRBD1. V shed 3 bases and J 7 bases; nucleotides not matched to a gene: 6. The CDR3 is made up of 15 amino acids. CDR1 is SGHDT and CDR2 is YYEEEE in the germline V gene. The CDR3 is CASSWTGGKGQPQHF. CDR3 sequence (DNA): TGTGCCAGCAGCTGGACAGGGGGCAAGGGGCAGCCCCAGCATTTT.

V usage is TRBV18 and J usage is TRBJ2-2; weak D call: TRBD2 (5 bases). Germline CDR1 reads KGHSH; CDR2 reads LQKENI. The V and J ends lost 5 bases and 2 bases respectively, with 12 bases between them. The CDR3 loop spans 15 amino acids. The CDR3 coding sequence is TGTGCCAGCTCATTGTGGACTGCTAACACCGGGGAGCTGTTTTTT. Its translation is CASSLWTANTGELFF. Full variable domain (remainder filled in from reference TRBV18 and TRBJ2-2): NAGVMQNPRHLVRRRGQEARLRCSPMKGHSHVYWYRQLPEEGLKFMVYLQKENIIDESGMPKERFSAEFPKEGPSILRIQQVVRGDSAAYFCASSLWTANTGELFFGEGSRLTVL.

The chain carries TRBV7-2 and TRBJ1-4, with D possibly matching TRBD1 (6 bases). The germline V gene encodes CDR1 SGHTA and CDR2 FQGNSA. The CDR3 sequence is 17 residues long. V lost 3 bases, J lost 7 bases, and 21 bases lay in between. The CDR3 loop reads CASSFNGAFGGLEKLFF. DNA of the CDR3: TGTGCCAGCAGCTTCAACGGGGCGTTCGGGGGGCTTGAAAAACTGTTTTTT.

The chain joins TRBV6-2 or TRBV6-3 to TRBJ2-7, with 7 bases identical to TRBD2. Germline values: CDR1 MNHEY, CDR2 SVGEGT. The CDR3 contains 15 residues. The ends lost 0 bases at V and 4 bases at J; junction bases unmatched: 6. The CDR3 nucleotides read TGTGCCAGCAGTTACTCGACGGGACTACTTTACGAGCAGTACTTC. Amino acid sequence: CASSYSTGLLYEQYF.

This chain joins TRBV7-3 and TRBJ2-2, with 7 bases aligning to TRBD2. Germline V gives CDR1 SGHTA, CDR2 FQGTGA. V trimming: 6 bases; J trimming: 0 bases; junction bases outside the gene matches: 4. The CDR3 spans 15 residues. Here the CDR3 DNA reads TGTGCCAGCAGTCCCGGACTAGCGAACACCGGGGAGCTGTTTTTT. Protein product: CASSPGLANTGELFF.

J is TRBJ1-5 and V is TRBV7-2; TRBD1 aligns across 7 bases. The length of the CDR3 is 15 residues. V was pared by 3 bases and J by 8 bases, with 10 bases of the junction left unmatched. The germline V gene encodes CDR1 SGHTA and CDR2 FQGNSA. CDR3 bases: TGTGCCAGCAGCTTCCGGGACAGCCCTTTGGAGCCCCAGCATTTT. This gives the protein CASSFRDSPLEPQHF.

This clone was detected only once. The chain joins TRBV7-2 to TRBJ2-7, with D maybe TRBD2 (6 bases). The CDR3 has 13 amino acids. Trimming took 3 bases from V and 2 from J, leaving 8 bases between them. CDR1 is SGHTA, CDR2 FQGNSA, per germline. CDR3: CASSLGGTYEQYF. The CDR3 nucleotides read TGTGCCAGCAGCTTGGGGGGAACCTACGAGCAGTACTTC.

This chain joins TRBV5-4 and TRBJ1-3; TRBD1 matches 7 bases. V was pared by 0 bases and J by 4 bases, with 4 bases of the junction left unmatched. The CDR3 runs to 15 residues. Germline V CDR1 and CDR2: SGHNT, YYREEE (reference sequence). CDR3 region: CASSLGQGIGNTIYF. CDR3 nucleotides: TGTGCCAGCAGCTTGGGACAGGGAATCGGAAACACCATATATTTT.

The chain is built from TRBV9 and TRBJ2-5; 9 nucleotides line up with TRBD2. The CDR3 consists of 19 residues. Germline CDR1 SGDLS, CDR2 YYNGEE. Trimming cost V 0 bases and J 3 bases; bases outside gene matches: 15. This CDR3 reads CASSVALGSGGYGKETQYF. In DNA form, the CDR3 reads TGTGCCAGCAGCGTAGCCCTAGGGAGCGGGGGGTATGGGAAAGAGACCCAGTACTTC.

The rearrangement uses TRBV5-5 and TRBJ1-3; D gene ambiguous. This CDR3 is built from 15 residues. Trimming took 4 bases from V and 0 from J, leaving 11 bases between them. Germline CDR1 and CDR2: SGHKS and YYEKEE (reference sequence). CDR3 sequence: CASSQQGSSGNTIYF. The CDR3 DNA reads TGTGCCAGCAGCCAACAAGGGAGCTCTGGAAACACCATATATTTT.

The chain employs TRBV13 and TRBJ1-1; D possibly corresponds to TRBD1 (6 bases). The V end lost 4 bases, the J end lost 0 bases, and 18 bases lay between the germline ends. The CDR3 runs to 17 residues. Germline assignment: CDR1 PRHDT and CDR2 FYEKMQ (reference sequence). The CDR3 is CASSSKGVFVLNTEAFF. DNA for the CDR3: TGTGCCAGCAGCTCCAAGGGGGTCTTCGTTTTGAACACTGAAGCTTTCTTT.

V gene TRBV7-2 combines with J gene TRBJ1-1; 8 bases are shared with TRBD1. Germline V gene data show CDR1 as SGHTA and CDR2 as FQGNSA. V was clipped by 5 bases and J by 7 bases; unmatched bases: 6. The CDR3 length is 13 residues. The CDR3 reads CASSTQGASEAFF. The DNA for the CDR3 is TGTGCCAGCAGCACCCAGGGGGCGAGTGAAGCTTTCTTT.

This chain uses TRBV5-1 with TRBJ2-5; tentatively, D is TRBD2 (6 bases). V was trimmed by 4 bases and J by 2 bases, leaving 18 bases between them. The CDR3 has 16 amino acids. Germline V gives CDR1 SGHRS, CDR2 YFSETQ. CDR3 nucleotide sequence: TGCGCCAGCAGCGCCGGAGGGACTTTAAAACAAGAGACCCAGTACTTC. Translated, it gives CASSAGGTLKQETQYF.

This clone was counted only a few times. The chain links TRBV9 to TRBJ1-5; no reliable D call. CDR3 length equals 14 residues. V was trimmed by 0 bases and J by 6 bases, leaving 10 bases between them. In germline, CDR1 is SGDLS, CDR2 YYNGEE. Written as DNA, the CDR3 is TGTGCCAGCAGCGTAGGTGTCGGGAGTCAGCCCCAGCATTTT. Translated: CASSVGVGSQPQHF.

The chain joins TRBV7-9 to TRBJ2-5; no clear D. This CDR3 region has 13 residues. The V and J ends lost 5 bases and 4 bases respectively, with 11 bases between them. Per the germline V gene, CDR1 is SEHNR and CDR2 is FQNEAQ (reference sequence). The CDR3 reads CASSPEIVETQYF. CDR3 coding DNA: TGTGCCAGCAGCCCGGAGATAGTAGAGACCCAGTACTTC.

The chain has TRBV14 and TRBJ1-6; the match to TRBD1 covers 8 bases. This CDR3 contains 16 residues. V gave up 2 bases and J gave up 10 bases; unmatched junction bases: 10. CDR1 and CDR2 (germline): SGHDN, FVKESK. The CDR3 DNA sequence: TGTGCCAGCAGCCAATTATATGGGGACAGGTTATCACCCCTCCACTTT. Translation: CASSQLYGDRLSPLHF.

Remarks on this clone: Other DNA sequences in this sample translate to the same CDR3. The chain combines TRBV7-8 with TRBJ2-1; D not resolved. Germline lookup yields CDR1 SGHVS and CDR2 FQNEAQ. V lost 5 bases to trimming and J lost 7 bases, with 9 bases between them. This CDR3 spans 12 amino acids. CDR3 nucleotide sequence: TGTGCCAGCAGCCCTAGGTATAATGAGCAGTTCTTC. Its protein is CASSPRYNEQFF. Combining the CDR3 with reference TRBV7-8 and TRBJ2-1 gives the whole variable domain GAGVSQSPRYKVAKRGQDVALRCDPISGHVSLFWYQQALGQGPEFLTYFQNEAQLDKSGLPSDRFFAERPEGSVSTLKIQRTQQEDSAVYLCASSPRYNEQFFGPGTRLTVL.

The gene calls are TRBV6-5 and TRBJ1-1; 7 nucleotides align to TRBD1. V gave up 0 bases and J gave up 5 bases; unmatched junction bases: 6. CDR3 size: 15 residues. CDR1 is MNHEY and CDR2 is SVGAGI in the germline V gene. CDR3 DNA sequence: TGTGCCAGCAGTTACTCAGGGCTACAGGGGACTGAAGCTTTCTTT. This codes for CASSYSGLQGTEAFF.

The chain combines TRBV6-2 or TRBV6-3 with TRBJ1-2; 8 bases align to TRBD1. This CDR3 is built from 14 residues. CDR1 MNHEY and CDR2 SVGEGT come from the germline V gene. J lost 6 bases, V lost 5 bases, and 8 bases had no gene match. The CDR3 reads CASSVQGGIDGYTF. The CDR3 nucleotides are TGTGCCAGCAGTGTACAGGGGGGGATTGATGGCTACACCTTC.

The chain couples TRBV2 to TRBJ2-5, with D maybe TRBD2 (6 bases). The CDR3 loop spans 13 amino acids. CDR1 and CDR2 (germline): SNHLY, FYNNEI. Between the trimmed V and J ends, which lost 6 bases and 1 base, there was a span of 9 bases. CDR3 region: CASSTSRQETQYF. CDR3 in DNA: TGTGCCAGCAGCACTAGCCGCCAAGAGACCCAGTACTTC.

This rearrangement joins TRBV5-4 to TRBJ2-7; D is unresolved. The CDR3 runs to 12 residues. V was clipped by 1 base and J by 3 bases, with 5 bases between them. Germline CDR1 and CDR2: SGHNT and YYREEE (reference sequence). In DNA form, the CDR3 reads TGTGCCAGCAGCTTGAGCGACTACGAGCAGTACTTC. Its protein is CASSLSDYEQYF.

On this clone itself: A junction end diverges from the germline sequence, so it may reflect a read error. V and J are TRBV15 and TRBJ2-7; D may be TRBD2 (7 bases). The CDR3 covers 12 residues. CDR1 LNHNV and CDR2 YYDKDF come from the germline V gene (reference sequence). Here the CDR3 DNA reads TGTGCCACCAGCAGGGGGGGGACACCTACCGACTTC. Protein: CATSRGGTPTDF.

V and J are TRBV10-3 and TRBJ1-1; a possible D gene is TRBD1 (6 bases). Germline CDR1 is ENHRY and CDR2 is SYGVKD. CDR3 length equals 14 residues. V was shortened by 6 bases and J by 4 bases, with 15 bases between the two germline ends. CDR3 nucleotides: TGTGCCATCAGCCTGGAGGAAGGGGGCACTGAAGCTTTCTTT. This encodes CAISLEEGGTEAFF.

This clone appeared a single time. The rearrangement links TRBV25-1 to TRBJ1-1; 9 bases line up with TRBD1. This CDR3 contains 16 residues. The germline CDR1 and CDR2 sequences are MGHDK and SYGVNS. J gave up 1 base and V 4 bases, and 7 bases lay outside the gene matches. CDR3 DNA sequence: TGTGCCAGCAGTGGTTGGACAGGGGAGGGGAACACTGAAGCTTTCTTT. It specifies CASSGWTGEGNTEAFF.